This T cell receptor beta chain is from a study of blood T cell repertoires in COVID-19. Study at large: Italy, Spain and the United States were the sources of the convalescent and acute COVID-19 samples.

This CDR3 contains 15 residues. Germline V gene data show CDR1 as SGHNT and CDR2 as YENEEA. The V and J ends lost 3 bases and 3 bases, in that order; junction bases with no gene match: 5. The participants were between about 18 and 90 years old and came from about two dozen US areas. Participants reported their clinical history, and cohort assignment relied on those reports. Donors of Cohort 3 who recovered were those that had two negative PCRs, clearance, or symptom resolution. The assay was immunoSEQ multiplex PCR, and TCRdb's table has in-frame clones only and misses some. This table holds some 490,000 clones, less than 90% found once.

This clonotype originated in a woman in her sixties who had recovered from COVID-19. The chain couples TRBV11-3 to TRBJ1-3; 7 bases match TRBD1. The sequenced sample consisted of PBMCs or T cells enriched from blood (not recorded which). The CDR3 loop reads CASSFSQGVGNTIYF. The CDR3 DNA is TGTGCCAGCAGCTTCTCCCAGGGGGTTGGAAACACCATATATTTT. Filled out from reference TRBV11-3 and TRBJ1-3, the complete variable domain reads EAGVVQSPRYKIIEKKQPVAFWCNPISGHNTLYWYLQNLGQGPELLIRYENEEAVDDSQLPKDRFSAERLKGVDSTLKIQPAELGDSAVYLCASSFSQGVGNTIYFGEGSWLTVV.